This record covers a single TCR beta chain. This CDR3 comprises 16 residues. CDR1 MDHEN and CDR2 SYDVKM come from the germline V gene. The V and J ends lost 2 bases and 3 bases respectively, with 16 bases between them. The record originates from a study of blood T cell repertoires in COVID-19. As handled by the study authors: Estimation of nucleated cell counts relied on the amplification of reference gene primers. TCRdb's table, derived via immunoSEQ multiplex PCR, lists solely in-frame clones and lacks some. The DNA was the basis for D and trimming; V, J and clone size are from that table. This sample has approximately 96,000 clones, with approximately 84% found just once.

Source material: peripheral blood. The chain couples TRBV28 to TRBJ1-1; possibly TRBD1 for D (6 bases). The sequence came from a woman older than 75 with acute or convalescent COVID-19. CDR3 sequence: CASSLDPVAGDTEAFF. DNA for the CDR3: TGTGCCAGCAGTTTAGATCCCGTGGCAGGGGACACTGAAGCTTTCTTT.